This entry describes one T cell receptor (beta chain). Its antigen is still unknown. Only in-frame clones appear in the TCRdb table, and some are missing; sequencing was by immunoSEQ multiplex PCR. The sample lists 120,000 or so clones, 89% occurring once. The entry originates in a study of cytomegalovirus exposure and HLA in healthy donors. Study-wide results and limits: One later analysis, an examination of the 100 to 150 validation repertoires, found that first-cohort TCR clusters tended to co-occur in them. Accounts indicate the classifier identified cytomegalovirus status with strong specificity and sensitivity.

The CDR3 totals 13 residues. Germline V lookup: CDR1 SEHNR, CDR2 FQNEAQ (reference sequence). With 3 bases clipped from V and 10 bases from J, the junction kept 7 bases outside the gene matches. The sequenced sample was PBMCs. This chain links TRBV7-9 with TRBJ1-1; 8 nucleotides agree with TRBD1. This TCR was sampled from a woman aged 18-29 years in good health and CMV-seronegative. CDR3 nucleotide sequence: TGTGCCAGCAGCTTGGGTCAGGGGGCGACAGCTTTCTTT. Amino acid sequence: CASSLGQGATAFF.